The entry below gives a single TCR beta chain sequence along with its context. Its antigen is not yet known. Base-call qualities are not available, and no considerably larger clone is one nucleotide away. The germline V gene (reference sequence) yields SEHNR for CDR1 and FQNEAQ for CDR2. From the cysteine up to the phenylalanine, the CDR3 has a length of 14 residues. Only the CDR3 portion is preserved as DNA: 42 bases, with reading frame beginning at the first base. Trimming takes 0 bases from V and 7 bases from J, and the germline ends sit 12 bases apart. This sample is part of a study of T cell changes during pregnancy in multiple sclerosis (dated by TCRdb to about 2019). As for the study more broadly: Changes in the T cell repertoire over the course of pregnancy were examined in this study in women with multiple sclerosis.

The method was the immunoSEQ multiplex PCR assay. In TCRdb, the immuneACCESS table is reduced to in-frame sequences with V and J assigned. These tables do not hold every clone; where another copy was compared, an unresolved V gene accounts for under half, and the others remain unexplained. The sample data list about 40,000 clones, and approximately 94% of these were observed just once. The ten largest make up approximately 0.36% of the sample. This TCR came from a female donor with multiple sclerosis, enrolled in a pregnancy study. Here the chain combines TRBV7-9 and TRBJ1-2; the D gene lacks a confident call. The sample in question was CD4+ T cells from peripheral blood mononuclear cells, obtained after pregnancy. The sequenced DNA: TGTGCCAGCAGCTTAGCCGGACGGGGTGCTGGCTACACCTTC. This yields the protein CASSLAGRGAGYTF.